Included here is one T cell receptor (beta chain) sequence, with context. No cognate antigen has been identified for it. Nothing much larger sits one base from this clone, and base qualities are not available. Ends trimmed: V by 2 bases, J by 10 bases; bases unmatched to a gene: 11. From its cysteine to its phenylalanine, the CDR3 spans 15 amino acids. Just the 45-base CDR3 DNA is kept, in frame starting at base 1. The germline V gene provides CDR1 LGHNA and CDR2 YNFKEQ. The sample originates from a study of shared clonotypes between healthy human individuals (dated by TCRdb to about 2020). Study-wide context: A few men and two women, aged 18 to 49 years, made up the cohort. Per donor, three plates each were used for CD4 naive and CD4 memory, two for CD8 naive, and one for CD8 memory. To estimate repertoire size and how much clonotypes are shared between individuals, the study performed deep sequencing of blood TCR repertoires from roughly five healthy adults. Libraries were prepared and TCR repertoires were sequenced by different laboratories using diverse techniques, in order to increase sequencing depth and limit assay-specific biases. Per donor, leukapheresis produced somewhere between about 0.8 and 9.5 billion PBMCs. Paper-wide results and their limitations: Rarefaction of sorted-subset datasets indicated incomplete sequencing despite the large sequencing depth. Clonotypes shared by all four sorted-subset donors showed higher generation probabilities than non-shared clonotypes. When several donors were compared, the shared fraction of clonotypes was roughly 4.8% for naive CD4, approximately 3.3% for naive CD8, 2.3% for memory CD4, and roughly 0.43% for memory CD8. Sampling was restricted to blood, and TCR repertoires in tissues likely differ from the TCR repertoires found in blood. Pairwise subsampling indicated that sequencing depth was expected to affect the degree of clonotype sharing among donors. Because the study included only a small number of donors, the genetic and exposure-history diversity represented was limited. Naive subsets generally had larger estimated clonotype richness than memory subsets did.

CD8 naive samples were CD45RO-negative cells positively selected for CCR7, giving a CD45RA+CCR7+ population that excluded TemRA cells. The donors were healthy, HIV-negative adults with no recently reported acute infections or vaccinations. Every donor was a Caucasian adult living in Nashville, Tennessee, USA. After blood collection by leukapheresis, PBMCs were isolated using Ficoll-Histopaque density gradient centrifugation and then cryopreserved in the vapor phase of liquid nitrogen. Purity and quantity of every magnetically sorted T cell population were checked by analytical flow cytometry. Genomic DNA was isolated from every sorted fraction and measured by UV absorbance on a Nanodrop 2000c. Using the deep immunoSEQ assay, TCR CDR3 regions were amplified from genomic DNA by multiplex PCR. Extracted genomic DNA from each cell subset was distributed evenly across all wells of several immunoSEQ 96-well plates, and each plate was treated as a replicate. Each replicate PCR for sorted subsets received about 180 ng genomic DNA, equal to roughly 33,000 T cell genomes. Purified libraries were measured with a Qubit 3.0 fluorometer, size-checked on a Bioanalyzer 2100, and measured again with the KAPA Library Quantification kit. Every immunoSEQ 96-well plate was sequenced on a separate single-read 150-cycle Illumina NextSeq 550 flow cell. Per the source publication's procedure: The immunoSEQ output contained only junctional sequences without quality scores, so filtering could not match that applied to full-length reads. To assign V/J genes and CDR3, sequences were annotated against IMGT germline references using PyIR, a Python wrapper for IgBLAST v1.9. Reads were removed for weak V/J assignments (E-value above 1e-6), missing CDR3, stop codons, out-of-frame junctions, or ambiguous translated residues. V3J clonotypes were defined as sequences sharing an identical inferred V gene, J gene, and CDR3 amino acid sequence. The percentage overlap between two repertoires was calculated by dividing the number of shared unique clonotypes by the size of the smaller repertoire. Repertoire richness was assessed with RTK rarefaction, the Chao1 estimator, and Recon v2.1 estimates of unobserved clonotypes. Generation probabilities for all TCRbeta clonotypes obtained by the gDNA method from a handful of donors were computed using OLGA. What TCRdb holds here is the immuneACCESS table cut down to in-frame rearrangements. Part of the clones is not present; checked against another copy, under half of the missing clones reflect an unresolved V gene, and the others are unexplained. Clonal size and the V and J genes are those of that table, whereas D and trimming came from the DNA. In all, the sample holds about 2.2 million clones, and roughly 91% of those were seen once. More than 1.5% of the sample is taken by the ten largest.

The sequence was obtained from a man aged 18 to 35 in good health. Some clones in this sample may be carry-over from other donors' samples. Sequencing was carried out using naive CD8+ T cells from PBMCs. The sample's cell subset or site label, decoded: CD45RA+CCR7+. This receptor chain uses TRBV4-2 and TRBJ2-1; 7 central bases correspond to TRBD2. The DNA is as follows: TGTGCCAGCAGCCAAATACCGGGGGGTTCGAAGGAGCAGTTCTTC. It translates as CASSQIPGGSKEQFF.